Listed here is a single T cell receptor beta chain. The antigen remains unidentified. This specimen comes from a study of memory CD4+ T cells and cytomegalovirus serostatus. Turning to the study itself: This sample comes from healthy Belgian adults, eight to ten CMV seropositive, around 26 seronegative. Findings and caveats of the study: Median bootstrapped AUC for CMV status was about 0.94 originally, less than 0.93 US-trained. Of around 160 reported CMV TCRbeta sequences, under 70 were found in memory CD4+ repertoires.

The germline V gene encodes CDR1 SGHRS and CDR2 YFSETQ. The CDR3 is 14 amino acids. Trimming cost V 0 bases and J 3 bases; bases outside gene matches: 2. The sort gate was single viable CD3+CD4+CD8-CD45RO+ cells for memory CD4+ T cells. Data came from immunoSEQ multiplex PCR; TCRdb stores just in-frame clones and leaves some out. This table holds tens of thousands of clones, about 80% found once. The rearrangement uses TRBV5-1 and TRBJ2-5, with 7 bases matching TRBD1. The material sequenced was memory CD4+ T cells from blood. This receptor was identified in an adult in good health and CMV-seronegative. The CDR3 region is CASSLEGAKETQYF. The CDR3, as DNA: TGCGCCAGCAGCTTGGAGGGGGCCAAAGAGACCCAGTACTTC.